Below, 14 T cell receptor beta chains from the same sample are listed, as sequenced in a study of identical twins' blood T cells. MiXCR, run by TCRdb on the 5' RACE reads, gives a single entry per CDR3 protein. Of a few hundred thousand distinct CDR3 sequences in the sample, over 25% were seen once. Sequencing was done on a sample of PBMCs. These receptors came from a woman aged 18-49 years in good health.

This clonotype was recorded a few times. The chain employs TRBV20-1 and TRBJ2-7; D might be TRBD1 or TRBD2, each matching 7 bases. The CDR3 has 13 residues. V was shortened by 6 bases and J by 3 bases, with 15 bases between the two germline ends. Germline CDR1 DFQATT, CDR2 SNEGSKA (reference sequence). Written as DNA, the CDR3 is TGCAGTGCCCGACAGGGAGGGGACTACGAGCAGTACTTC. Translation gives CSARQGGDYEQYF.

Many counts were recorded for this clonotype. The J gene is TRBJ1-4, the V gene TRBV13; TRBD1 matches at 8 bases. CDR1 and CDR2 from the germline V gene are PRHDT and FYEKMQ (reference sequence). The CDR3 loop spans 14 amino acids. The ends lost 5 bases at V and 7 bases at J; junction bases unmatched: 6. This CDR3 reads CASSLGQEGEKLFF. DNA of the CDR3: TGTGCCAGCAGCCTGGGACAGGAGGGTGAAAAACTGTTTTTT. The entire variable domain, with the rest obtained from reference TRBV13 and TRBJ1-4, is as follows: AAGVIQSPRHLIKEKRETATLKCYPIPRHDTVYWYQQGPGQDPQFLISFYEKMQSDKGSIPDRFSAQQFSDYHSELNMSSLELGDSALYFCASSLGQEGEKLFFGSGTQLSVL.

The rearrangement links TRBV19 to TRBJ2-5; weak D call: TRBD2 (6 bases). V gave up 5 bases and J gave up 4 bases, with 11 bases separating them. Looked up from germline, CDR1 is LNHDA and CDR2 is SQIVND (reference sequence). The CDR3 spans 13 residues. The CDR3 sequence: CASSLYSGETQYF. Here the CDR3 DNA reads TGTGCCAGTAGTTTATATAGCGGAGAGACCCAGTACTTC.

As for this clonotype: One base away lies a much larger clone, so this may be a sequencing read error. The genes are TRBV29-1 and TRBJ2-2, with a weak D call TRBD1 (6 bases). V lost 5 bases and J lost 5, with 12 bases in between. Germline CDR1 SQVTM, CDR2 ANQGSEA. CDR3 length equals 13 residues. This CDR3 reads CSVKDSETGELFF. As DNA, the CDR3 is TGCAGCGTTAAGGACAGTGAGACCGGGGAGCTGTTTTTT.

This clonotype appeared a few times. The chain links TRBV5-1 to TRBJ2-3, with 7 bases aligning to TRBD1. The CDR3 is 15 amino acids. Germline CDR1 and CDR2: SGHRS and YFSETQ. After removal of 4 bases from V and 4 bases from J, the junction contained 9 bases not matched to a gene. CDR3 sequence reads: CASSRDRELSDTQYF. CDR3 nucleotide sequence: TGCGCCAGCAGCCGCGACAGGGAATTGTCAGATACGCAGTATTTT.

The V call is TRBV5-1, the J call TRBJ2-7; 7 positions agree with TRBD1. V dropped 2 bases and J dropped 2; count of bases not matched to a gene: 7. The CDR3 spans 15 residues. Germline V gives CDR1 SGHRS, CDR2 YFSETQ. The DNA for the CDR3 is TGCGCCAGCAGCTTCTCCTCCGGGACAGCCTACGAGCAGTACTTC. This encodes CASSFSSGTAYEQYF.

The chain recombines TRBV20-1 with TRBJ2-3; 16 positions agree with TRBD2. This CDR3 has 15 amino acids. V shed 5 bases and J 8 bases; nucleotides not matched to a gene: 7. Germline loops: CDR1 DFQATT, CDR2 SNEGSKA (reference sequence). The CDR3 DNA is TGCAGTGCTGAGGGACTAGCGGGAGGGCTAGGTACGCAGTATTTT. Residues: CSAEGLAGGLGTQYF.

The genes are TRBV5-1 and TRBJ2-1; TRBD2 is a possible D gene (5 bases). The CDR3 is made up of 16 amino acids. The germline V gene encodes CDR1 SGHRS and CDR2 YFSETQ. Trimming cost V 2 bases and J 0 bases, with 12 bases left between them. This CDR3 reads CASSFSPTSSYNEQFF. CDR3 coding DNA: TGCGCCAGCAGCTTTAGCCCTACTAGCTCCTACAATGAGCAGTTCTTC.

This clonotype appeared a few times. The rearrangement links TRBV13 to TRBJ2-5, with 9 bases aligning to TRBD2. J was trimmed by 5 bases and V by 4 bases; bases with no gene match: 5. This CDR3 spans 14 amino acids. Germline V gives CDR1 PRHDT, CDR2 FYEKMQ (reference sequence). This CDR3 reads CASSSVAGVETQYF. The CDR3, as DNA: TGTGCCAGCAGCTCCGTAGCGGGGGTGGAGACCCAGTACTTC.

The V gene is TRBV9, the J gene TRBJ1-1; no firm D call. The CDR3 loop spans 14 amino acids. V lost 3 bases and J lost 3, with 12 bases in between. Germline CDR1 and CDR2: SGDLS and YYNGEE. CDR3 DNA sequence: TGTGCCAGCAGCGAATCTGCGGGCGACACTGAAGCTTTCTTT. This encodes CASSESAGDTEAFF.

V is TRBV10-3 and J is TRBJ2-7; no clear D gene. The germline CDR1 and CDR2 sequences are ENHRY and SYGVKD. The CDR3 runs 14 residues. Trimming removed 4 bases from V and 0 bases from J, with 10 bases in between. The CDR3 is CAISGIEDSYEQYF. The CDR3 region has the DNA TGTGCCATCAGTGGAATAGAGGACTCCTACGAGCAGTACTTC.

The chain links TRBV5-6 to TRBJ2-7, with a tentative D call TRBD1 (5 bases). The CDR3 runs to 14 residues. Trimming left V 2 bases short and J 1 base short, with 10 bases between. CDR1 SGHDT and CDR2 YYEEEE come from the germline V gene. In DNA, the CDR3 is TGTGCCAGCAGCTTCCGACAGATATCCTACGAGCAGTACTTC. This translates into CASSFRQISYEQYF.

The chain links TRBV20-1 to TRBJ2-3; D remains unclear. This CDR3 spans 13 amino acids. Per the germline V gene, CDR1 is DFQATT and CDR2 is SNEGSKA (reference sequence). Deletions cut 3 bases from V and 2 bases from J, with 9 bases between. The CDR3 here is CSASRSDTDTQYF. The DNA of the CDR3 is TGCAGTGCTAGCCGCAGCGACACAGATACGCAGTATTTT.

Comment on this clonotype: The junction and the germline gene differ at one end; a read error may be behind it. CDR3 sequence reads: CAGSVGFGANTGELFF. CDR3 in DNA: TGTGCCGGCAGCGTAGGGTTCGGGGCGAACACCGGGGAGCTGTTTTTT. The chain links TRBV9 to TRBJ2-2, with TRBD2 as a possible D gene (5 bases). CDR3 size: 16 residues. Germline V gives CDR1 SGDLS, CDR2 YYNGEE.